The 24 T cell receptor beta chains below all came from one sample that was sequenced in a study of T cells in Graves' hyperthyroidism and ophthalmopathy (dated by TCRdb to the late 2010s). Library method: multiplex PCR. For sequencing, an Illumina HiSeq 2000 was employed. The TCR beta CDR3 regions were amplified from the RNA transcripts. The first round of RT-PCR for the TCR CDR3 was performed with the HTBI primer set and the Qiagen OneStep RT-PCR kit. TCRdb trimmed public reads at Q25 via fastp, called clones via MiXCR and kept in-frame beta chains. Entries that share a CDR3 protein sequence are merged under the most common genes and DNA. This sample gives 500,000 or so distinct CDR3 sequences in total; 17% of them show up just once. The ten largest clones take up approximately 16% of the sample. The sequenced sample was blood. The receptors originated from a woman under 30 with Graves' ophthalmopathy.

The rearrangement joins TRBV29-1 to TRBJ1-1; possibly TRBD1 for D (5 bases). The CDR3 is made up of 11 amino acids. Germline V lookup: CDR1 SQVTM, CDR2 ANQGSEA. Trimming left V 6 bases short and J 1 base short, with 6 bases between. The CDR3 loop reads CSVTENTEAFF. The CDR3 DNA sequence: TGCAGCGTGACAGAGAACACTGAAGCTTTCTTT. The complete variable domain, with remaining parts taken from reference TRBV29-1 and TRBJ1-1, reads SAVISQKPSRDICQRGTSLTIQCQVDSQVTMMFWYRQQPGQSLTLIATANQGSEATYESGFVIDKFPISRPNLTFSTLTVSNMSPEDSSIYLCSVTENTEAFFGQGTRLTVV.

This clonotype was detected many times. The CDR3 loop is CASSMGGTEAFF. The CDR3 DNA is TGTGCCAGTAGTATGGGGGGGACTGAAGCTTTCTTT. This chain joins TRBV19 and TRBJ1-1; TRBD1 is a possible D gene (5 bases). V lost 3 bases to trimming and J lost 5 bases, with 7 bases between them. The germline CDR1 and CDR2 sequences are LNHDA and SQIVND (reference sequence). This CDR3 is 12 amino acids long.

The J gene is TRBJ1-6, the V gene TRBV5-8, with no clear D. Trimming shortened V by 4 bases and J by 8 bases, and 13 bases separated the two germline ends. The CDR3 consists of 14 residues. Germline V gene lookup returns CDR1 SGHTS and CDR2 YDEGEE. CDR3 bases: TGTGCCAGCAGCCGAACTGCGGCAGATTCACCCCTCCACTTT. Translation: CASSRTAADSPLHF.

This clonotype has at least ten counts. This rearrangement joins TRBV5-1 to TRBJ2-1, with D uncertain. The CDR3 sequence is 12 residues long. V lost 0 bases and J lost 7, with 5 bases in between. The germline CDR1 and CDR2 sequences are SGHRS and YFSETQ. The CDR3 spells CASSLDLNEQFF. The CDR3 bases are TGCGCCAGCAGCTTGGACCTTAATGAGCAGTTCTTC.

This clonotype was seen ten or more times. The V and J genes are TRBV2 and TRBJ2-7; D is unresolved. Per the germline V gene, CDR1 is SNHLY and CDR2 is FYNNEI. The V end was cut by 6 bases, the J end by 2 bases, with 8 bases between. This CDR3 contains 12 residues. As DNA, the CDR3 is TGTGCCAGCAGGGTGGGCGCCTACGAGCAGTACTTC. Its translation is CASRVGAYEQYF.

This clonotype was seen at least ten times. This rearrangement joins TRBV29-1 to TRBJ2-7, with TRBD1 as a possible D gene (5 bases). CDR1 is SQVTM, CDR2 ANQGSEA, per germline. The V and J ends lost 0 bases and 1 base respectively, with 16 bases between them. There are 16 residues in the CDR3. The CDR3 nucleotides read TGCAGCGTTGAAGATCCTGGGGCCGCGCAATCCTACGAGCAGTACTTC. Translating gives CSVEDPGAAQSYEQYF.

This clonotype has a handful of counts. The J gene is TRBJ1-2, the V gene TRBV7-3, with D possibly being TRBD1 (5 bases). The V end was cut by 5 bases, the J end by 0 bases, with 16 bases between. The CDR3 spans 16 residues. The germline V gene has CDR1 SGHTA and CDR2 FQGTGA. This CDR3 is CASSPGGGPPNYGYTF. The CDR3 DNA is TGTGCCAGCAGCCCGGGGGGGGGTCCGCCTAACTATGGCTACACCTTC.

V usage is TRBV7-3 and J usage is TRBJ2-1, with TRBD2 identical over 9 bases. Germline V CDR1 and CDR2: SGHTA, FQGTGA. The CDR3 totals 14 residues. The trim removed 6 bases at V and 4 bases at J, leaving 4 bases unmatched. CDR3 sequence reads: CASRPSGGYNEQFF. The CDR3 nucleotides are TGTGCCAGCAGACCCAGCGGGGGGTACAATGAGCAGTTCTTC.

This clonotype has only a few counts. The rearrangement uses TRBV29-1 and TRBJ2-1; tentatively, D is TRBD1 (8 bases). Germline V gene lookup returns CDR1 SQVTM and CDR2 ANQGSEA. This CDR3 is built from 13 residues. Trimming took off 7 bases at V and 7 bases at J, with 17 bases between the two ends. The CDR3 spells CSGEGGQVNEQFF. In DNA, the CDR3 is TGCAGCGGGGAGGGGGGACAGGTAAATGAGCAGTTCTTC.

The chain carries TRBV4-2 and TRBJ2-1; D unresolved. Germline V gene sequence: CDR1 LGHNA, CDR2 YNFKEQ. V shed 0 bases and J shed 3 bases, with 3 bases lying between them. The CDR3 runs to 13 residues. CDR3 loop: CASSQDDYNEQFF. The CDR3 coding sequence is TGTGCCAGCAGCCAAGATGACTACAATGAGCAGTTCTTC.

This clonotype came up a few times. DNA of the CDR3: TGTGCCAGCAGTTTCGCGGGGACCCAGCCCCAGCATTTT. The encoded protein is CASSFAGTQPQHF. The chain joins TRBV27 to TRBJ1-5, with D possibly TRBD1 on 5 matching bases. CDR1 and CDR2 from the germline V gene are MNHEY and SMNVEV (reference sequence). The V end lost 3 bases, the J end lost 7 bases, and 10 bases lay between the germline ends. The CDR3 covers 13 residues.

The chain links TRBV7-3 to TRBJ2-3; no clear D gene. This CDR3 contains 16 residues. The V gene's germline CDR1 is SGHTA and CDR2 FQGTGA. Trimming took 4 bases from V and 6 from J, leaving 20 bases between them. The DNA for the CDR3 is TGTGCCAGCAGCTCCGGACGGTGGTCACACACGGATACGCAGTATTTT. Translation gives CASSSGRWSHTDTQYF.

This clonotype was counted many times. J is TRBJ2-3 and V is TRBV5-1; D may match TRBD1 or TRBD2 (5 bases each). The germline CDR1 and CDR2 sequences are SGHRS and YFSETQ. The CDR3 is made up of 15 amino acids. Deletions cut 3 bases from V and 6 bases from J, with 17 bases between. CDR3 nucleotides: TGCGCCAGCAGCTCCACGAGGGGTTCCTGGGATACGCAGTATTTT. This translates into CASSSTRGSWDTQYF. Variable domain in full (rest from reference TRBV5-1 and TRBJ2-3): KAGVTQTPRYLIKTRGQQVTLSCSPISGHRSVSWYQQTPGQGLQFLFEYFSETQRNKGNFPGRFSGRQFSNSRSEMNVSTLELGDSALYLCASSSTRGSWDTQYFGPGTRLTVL.

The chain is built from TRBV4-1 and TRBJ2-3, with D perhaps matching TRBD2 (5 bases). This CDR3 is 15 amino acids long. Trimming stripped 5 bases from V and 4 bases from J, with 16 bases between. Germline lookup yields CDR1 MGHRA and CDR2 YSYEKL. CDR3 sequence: CASSGSGPGADTQYF. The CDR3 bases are TGCGCCAGCAGCGGCAGCGGCCCCGGGGCAGATACGCAGTATTTT.

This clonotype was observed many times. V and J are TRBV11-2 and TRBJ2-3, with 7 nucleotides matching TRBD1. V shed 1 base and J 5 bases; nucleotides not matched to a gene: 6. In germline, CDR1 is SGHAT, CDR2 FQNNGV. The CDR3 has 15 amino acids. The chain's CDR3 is CASSLGRQGIDTQYF. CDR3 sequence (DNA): TGTGCCAGCAGCTTAGGGAGACAGGGCATAGATACGCAGTATTTT.

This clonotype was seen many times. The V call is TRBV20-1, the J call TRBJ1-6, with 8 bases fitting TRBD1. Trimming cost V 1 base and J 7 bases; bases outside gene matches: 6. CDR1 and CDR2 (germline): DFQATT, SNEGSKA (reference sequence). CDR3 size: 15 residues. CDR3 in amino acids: CSARGQGADNSPLHF. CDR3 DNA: TGCAGTGCTAGAGGTCAGGGGGCCGACAATTCACCCCTCCACTTT.

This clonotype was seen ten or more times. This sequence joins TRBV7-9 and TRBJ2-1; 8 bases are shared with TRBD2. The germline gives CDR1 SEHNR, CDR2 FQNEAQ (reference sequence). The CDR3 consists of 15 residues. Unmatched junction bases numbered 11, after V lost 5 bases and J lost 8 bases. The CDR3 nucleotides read TGTGCCAGCAGCCCGGGAGCGGGAGCGGTACATGAGCAGTTCTTC. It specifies CASSPGAGAVHEQFF.

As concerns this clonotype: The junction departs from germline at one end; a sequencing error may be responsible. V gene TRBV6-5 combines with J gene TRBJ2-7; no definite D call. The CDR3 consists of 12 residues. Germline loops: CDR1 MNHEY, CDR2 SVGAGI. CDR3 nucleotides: TGTGCCAGCAGTTCTTCCGCCTACGGGCAGTACTTC. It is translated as CASSSSAYGQYF.

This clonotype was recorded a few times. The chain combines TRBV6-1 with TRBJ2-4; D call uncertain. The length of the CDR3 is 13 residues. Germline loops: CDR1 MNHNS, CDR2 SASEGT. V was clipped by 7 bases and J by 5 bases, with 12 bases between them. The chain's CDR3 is CASKLKNQNIQYF. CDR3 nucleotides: TGTGCCAGCAAGCTTAAGAACCAAAACATTCAGTACTTC.

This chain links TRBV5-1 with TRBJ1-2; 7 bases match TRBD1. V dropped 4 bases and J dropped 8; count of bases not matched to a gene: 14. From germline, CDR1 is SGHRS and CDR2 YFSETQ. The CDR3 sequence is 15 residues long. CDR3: CASSTSGGREGGYTF. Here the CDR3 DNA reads TGCGCCAGCAGCACGTCAGGGGGTCGCGAGGGAGGCTACACCTTC.

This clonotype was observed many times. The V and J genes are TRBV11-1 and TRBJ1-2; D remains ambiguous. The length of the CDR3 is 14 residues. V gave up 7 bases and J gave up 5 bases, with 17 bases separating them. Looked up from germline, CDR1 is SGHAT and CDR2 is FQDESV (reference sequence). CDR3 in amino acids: CASNNPATSYGYTF. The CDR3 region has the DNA TGTGCCAGCAACAACCCTGCGACTTCTTATGGCTACACCTTC.

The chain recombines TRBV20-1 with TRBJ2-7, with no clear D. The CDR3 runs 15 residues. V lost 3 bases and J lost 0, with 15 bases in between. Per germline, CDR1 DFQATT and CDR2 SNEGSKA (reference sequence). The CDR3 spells CSASFRGRSSYEQYF. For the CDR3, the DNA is TGCAGTGCTAGCTTCAGAGGTAGAAGCTCCTACGAGCAGTACTTC.

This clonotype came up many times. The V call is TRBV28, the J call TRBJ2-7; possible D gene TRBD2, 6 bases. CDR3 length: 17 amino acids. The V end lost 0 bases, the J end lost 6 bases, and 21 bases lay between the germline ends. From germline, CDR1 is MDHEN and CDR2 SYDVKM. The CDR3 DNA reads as TGTGCCAGCAGTTTATGGAGTTTAGCGGCGGGCCCGTCCGAGCAGTACTTC. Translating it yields CASSLWSLAAGPSEQYF.

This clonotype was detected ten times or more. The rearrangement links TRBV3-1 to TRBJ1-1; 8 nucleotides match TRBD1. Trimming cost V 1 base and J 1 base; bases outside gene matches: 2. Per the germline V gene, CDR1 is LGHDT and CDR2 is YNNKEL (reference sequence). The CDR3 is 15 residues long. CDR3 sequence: CASSQADRGNTEAFF. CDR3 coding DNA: TGTGCCAGCAGCCAAGCCGACAGGGGGAACACTGAAGCTTTCTTT.